The clone carrying this TCR beta chain was detected only a few times. Antigen: not known. TCRdb re-called the 5' RACE reads through MiXCR, storing one row per CDR3 protein. Of about 84,000 distinct CDR3 sequences in the sample, approximately 14% were seen once. These data originate in a study of T-cell memory formation after mild COVID-19. Regarding the study as a whole: Second-wave clones with a day 37 peak had unconfirmed SARS-CoV-2 specificity. Pre-infection memory already had some responding clones, implying cross-reactive memory joined.

There are 13 residues in the CDR3. Germline lookup yields CDR1 LGHNA and CDR2 YNFKEQ. V lost 0 bases, J lost 4 bases, and 7 bases lay in between. Sequenced input: PBMCs or a T cell subset sorted from them (not recorded which). The sequence came from an adult woman who had mild COVID-19 (a few samples of this study predate the infection). Cell type and time point are not known. The chain is built from TRBV4-2 and TRBJ2-7; D gene unclear. In DNA, the CDR3 is TGTGCCAGCAGCCAAGATATGAGTTACGAGCAGTACTTC. As protein: CASSQDMSYEQYF.